The 27 T cell receptor beta chains in this list originate from one sample, sequenced in a study of glioma-infiltrating T cells after dendritic cell vaccination. Time point meaning: after dendritic cell vaccination, including at tumor progression/relapse. Only in-frame clones appear in the TCRdb table, and some are missing; sequencing was by immunoSEQ multiplex PCR. This table holds fewer than 85,000 clones, around 90% found once. Source: blood, taken after dendritic cell vaccination. Receptors were obtained from a human donor with glioblastoma.

The V gene is TRBV11-2, the J gene TRBJ2-5, with D unclear. CDR1 is SGHAT and CDR2 is FQNNGV in the germline V gene. The CDR3 loop spans 13 amino acids. V lost 8 bases, J lost 5 bases, and 15 bases lay in between. The CDR3 DNA reads TGTGCCAGCTCCTCCGCCCTCGGGGAGACCCAGTACTTC. Amino acid sequence: CASSSALGETQYF.

The chain employs TRBV5-1 and TRBJ1-1; 7 nucleotides agree with TRBD1. Trimming at V came to 4 bases and at J to 1 base, leaving 7 bases not matched to a gene. The CDR3 length is 15 residues. Germline CDR1 and CDR2: SGHRS and YFSETQ. The CDR3 protein is CASSLQGNENTEAFF. The CDR3, as DNA: TGCGCCAGCAGCCTACAGGGGAACGAGAACACTGAAGCTTTCTTT.

This chain links TRBV30 with TRBJ1-2; tentative D call: TRBD1 (6 bases). Germline lookup yields CDR1 GTSNPN and CDR2 SVGIG (reference sequence). Trimming took 5 bases from V and 8 from J, leaving 21 bases between them. This CDR3 has 14 amino acids. In nucleotides, the CDR3 is TGTGCCTGGTTATCCCCTGGACAGCACGGCGGCTACACCTTC. Amino acids: CAWLSPGQHGGYTF.

This chain uses TRBV30 with TRBJ1-2, with 9 nucleotides matching TRBD1. CDR3 length equals 14 residues. Germline CDR1 reads GTSNPN; CDR2 reads SVGIG (reference sequence). The trim removed 3 bases at V and 3 bases at J, leaving 5 bases unmatched. The CDR3 DNA reads TGTGCCTGGAGAATGGACAGGGGCGACTATGGCTACACCTTC. Translation gives CAWRMDRGDYGYTF.

The CDR3 DNA follows: TGTGCCAGCAGCCCAGGGACAGGGTTGAACACTGAAGCTTTCTTT. Amino acids: CASSPGTGLNTEAFF. The gene calls are TRBV7-3 and TRBJ1-1; 9 nucleotides agree with TRBD1. J was trimmed by 0 bases and V by 5 bases; bases with no gene match: 4. Per the germline V gene, CDR1 is SGHTA and CDR2 is FQGTGA. CDR3 size: 15 residues.

The chain carries TRBV18 and TRBJ1-3, with TRBD1 matching 9 bases. The CDR3 is made up of 18 amino acids. V was pared by 6 bases and J by 2 bases, with 14 bases of the junction left unmatched. The germline V gene has CDR1 KGHSH and CDR2 LQKENI. CDR3 in DNA: TGTGCCAGCTCCCCTCAGTGGGACAGGGTTGCGCCTGGAAACACCATATATTTT. The encoded protein is CASSPQWDRVAPGNTIYF.

The CDR3 reads CASSPRTGTLSYEQYF. Written as DNA, the CDR3 is TGTGCCAGCAGCCCTAGGACAGGTACCTTGTCCTACGAGCAGTACTTC. The chain employs TRBV9 and TRBJ2-7; 7 bases agree with TRBD1. This CDR3 comprises 16 residues. Germline V gene sequence: CDR1 SGDLS, CDR2 YYNGEE. Germline trimming cut 4 bases from V and 1 base from J; bases unmatched to any gene: 11. The complete variable domain, with remaining parts taken from reference TRBV9 and TRBJ2-7, reads DSGVTQTPKHLITATGQRVTLRCSPRSGDLSVYWYQQSLDQGLQFLIQYYNGEERAKGNILERFSAQQFPDLHSELNLSSLELGDSALYFCASSPRTGTLSYEQYFGPGTRLTVT.

The chain joins TRBV5-1 to TRBJ2-1, with 7 positions matching TRBD1. The CDR3 is 15 residues long. V lost 4 bases and J lost 2; bases outside the gene matches: 6. Germline CDR1 SGHRS, CDR2 YFSETQ. DNA for the CDR3: TGCGCCAGCAGCATACAGGGGCCCGCCTACAATGAGCAGTTCTTC. This translates into CASSIQGPAYNEQFF.

The chain combines TRBV5-1 with TRBJ2-7, with TRBD2 identical over 11 bases. V was pared by 4 bases and J by 1 base, with 7 bases of the junction left unmatched. This CDR3 is 16 amino acids long. Germline V gives CDR1 SGHRS, CDR2 YFSETQ. In nucleotides, the CDR3 is TGCGCCAGCAGCACGTCCGGGACTAGCGGTTCCTACGAGCAGTACTTC. Amino acid sequence: CASSTSGTSGSYEQYF.

The chain recombines TRBV19 with TRBJ2-3, with 8 bases that match TRBD2. The CDR3 spans 16 residues. J was trimmed by 1 base and V by 6 bases; bases with no gene match: 9. Per the germline V gene, CDR1 is LNHDA and CDR2 is SQIVND (reference sequence). CDR3 protein: CASSPGGASGTDTQYF. CDR3 nucleotide sequence: TGTGCCAGTAGCCCGGGGGGGGCTTCTGGCACAGATACGCAGTATTTT.

This chain's CDR3 is CASSPGTGGAWGNQPQHF. In DNA, the CDR3 is TGTGCCAGCAGTCCCGGGACAGGGGGCGCCTGGGGCAATCAGCCCCAGCATTTT. This chain joins TRBV27 and TRBJ1-5, with TRBD1 matching over 12 bases. J gave up 2 bases and V 5 bases, and 10 bases lay outside the gene matches. From germline, CDR1 is MNHEY and CDR2 SMNVEV (reference sequence). The CDR3 consists of 18 residues.

The CDR3 nucleotides are TGTGCCAGTAGAGTATCAGGGGCTGGGGCCAACGTCCTGACTTTC. Its translation: CASRVSGAGANVLTF. The chain uses TRBV19 and TRBJ2-6; the D gene is possibly TRBD1 (6 bases). The length of the CDR3 is 15 residues. V was trimmed by 6 bases and J by 2 bases, leaving 11 bases between them. From germline, CDR1 is LNHDA and CDR2 SQIVND (reference sequence).

The V gene is TRBV11-1, the J gene TRBJ2-7, with 8 bases matching TRBD2. The CDR3 is 15 residues long. The V segment lost 3 bases and the J segment 1 base; nucleotides outside the gene matches: 5. Germline CDR1 SGHAT, CDR2 FQDESV (reference sequence). Here the CDR3 reads CASSFLAGESYEQYF. DNA for the CDR3: TGTGCCAGCAGCTTCCTAGCGGGTGAGTCCTACGAGCAGTACTTC.

The V and J genes are TRBV18 and TRBJ1-5; D not resolved. V lost 2 bases, J lost 3 bases, and 8 bases lay in between. This CDR3 contains 14 residues. Germline values: CDR1 KGHSH, CDR2 LQKENI. This chain's CDR3 is CASSPSQTNQPQHF. DNA of the CDR3: TGTGCCAGCTCACCATCACAAACCAATCAGCCCCAGCATTTT.

The chain couples TRBV4-3 to TRBJ2-1; 8 nucleotides match TRBD2. V dropped 0 bases and J dropped 8; count of bases not matched to a gene: 6. CDR1 and CDR2 (germline): LGHNA, YSLEER. The CDR3 has 15 amino acids. CDR3 bases: TGCGCCAGCAGCCAAGACTTAGCGGGATCGGATGAGCAGTTCTTC. Amino acid sequence: CASSQDLAGSDEQFF.

This clone has just a few counts. The V and J genes are TRBV10-1 and TRBJ1-2; possibly TRBD1 for D (5 bases). Germline lookup yields CDR1 WNHNN and CDR2 SYGVQD (reference sequence). The CDR3 consists of 13 residues. The ends were cut back, 5 bases at V and 3 bases at J, with 10 bases in the middle. This CDR3 is CASSSGADYGYTF. The CDR3 nucleotides read TGCGCCAGCAGTTCTGGGGCTGACTATGGCTACACCTTC.

J is TRBJ2-4 and V is TRBV7-2; 9 bases match TRBD2. Germline loops: CDR1 SGHTA, CDR2 FQGNSA. The CDR3 has 16 residues. J was trimmed by 2 bases and V by 8 bases; bases with no gene match: 10. In DNA, the CDR3 is TGTGCCAGCCTCTTCCGCGGGGGGGCATCCAAAAACATTCAGTACTTC. Translated: CASLFRGGASKNIQYF.

This clone was observed a few times. The chain joins TRBV7-3 to TRBJ1-2, with D perhaps TRBD1 (6 bases). V was cut by 4 bases and J by 6 bases, with 24 bases left in between. Germline CDR1 and CDR2: SGHTA and FQGTGA. The CDR3 is 17 amino acids. Here the CDR3 DNA reads TGTGCCAGCAGCTCAGTTCCTGACAGGTTCGAGAGGAATGGCTACACCTTC. Its protein product is CASSSVPDRFERNGYTF.

J is TRBJ2-1 and V is TRBV5-1, with D possibly matching TRBD1 (6 bases). The CDR3 spans 13 residues. In germline, CDR1 is SGHRS, CDR2 YFSETQ. Trimming cost V 0 bases and J 8 bases, with 9 bases left between them. The CDR3 region is CASSLGQEDEQFF. In nucleotides, the CDR3 is TGCGCCAGCAGCTTGGGACAGGAGGATGAGCAGTTCTTC.

In regard to this clone: The junction shows a germline mismatch at one end, possibly a read error. The V gene is TRBV9, the J gene TRBJ2-3; tentatively, D is TRBD1 (6 bases). The germline V gene has CDR1 SGDLS and CDR2 YYNGEE. This CDR3 has 15 amino acids. The CDR3 reads CASSVGDIPTDTQYF. The CDR3 DNA reads TGTGCCAGCAGTGTAGGGGACATCCCCACAGATACGCAGTATTTT. Full variable domain (missing parts from reference TRBV9 and TRBJ2-3): DSGVTQTPKHLITATGQRVTLRCSPRSGDLSVYWYQQSLDQGLQFLIQYYNGEERAKGNILERFSAQQFPDLHSELNLSSLELGDSALYFCASSVGDIPTDTQYFGPGTRLTVL.

V and J are TRBV15 and TRBJ2-1; no reliable D call. Trimming took 3 bases from V and 3 from J, leaving 3 bases between them. This CDR3 spans 12 amino acids. The V gene's germline CDR1 is LNHNV and CDR2 YYDKDF (reference sequence). The CDR3: CATSRSYNEQFF. The CDR3 region has the DNA TGTGCCACCAGCAGGAGCTACAATGAGCAGTTCTTC. Filled out from reference TRBV15 and TRBJ2-1, the complete variable domain reads DAMVIQNPRYQVTQFGKPVTLSCSQTLNHNVMYWYQQKSSQAPKLLFHYYDKDFNNEADTPDNFQSRRPNTSFCFLDIRSPGLGDTAMYLCATSRSYNEQFFGPGTRLTVL.

The CDR3 loop is CASSLTRTSDGSEQYF. DNA of the CDR3: TGTGCCAGCAGCCTTACTAGGACTAGCGACGGGAGCGAGCAGTACTTC. The rearrangement joins TRBV11-2 to TRBJ2-7; 9 positions match TRBD2. V lost 5 bases, J lost 6 bases, and 14 bases stayed unmatched. The CDR3 contains 16 residues. Germline CDR1 is SGHAT and CDR2 is FQNNGV.

V usage is TRBV7-9 and J usage is TRBJ2-4; 7 positions agree with TRBD1. The CDR3 covers 14 residues. V shed 5 bases and J 8 bases; nucleotides not matched to a gene: 9. Germline V gene data show CDR1 as SEHNR and CDR2 as FQNEAQ (reference sequence). The CDR3 loop is CASSILNRGYIQYF. CDR3 nucleotide sequence: TGTGCCAGCAGCATCCTCAACAGGGGATACATTCAGTACTTC.

The genes are TRBV5-1 and TRBJ1-2; 12 nucleotides line up with TRBD1. This CDR3 is 14 amino acids long. The ends lost 4 bases at V and 7 bases at J; junction bases unmatched: 5. Looked up from germline, CDR1 is SGHRS and CDR2 is YFSETQ. For the CDR3, the DNA is TGCGCCAGCAGCCCGGGACAGGGGGCTTCTGGCTACACCTTC. Residues: CASSPGQGASGYTF.

The chain combines TRBV5-1 with TRBJ1-1; D unresolved. The CDR3 totals 14 residues. The germline V gene has CDR1 SGHRS and CDR2 YFSETQ. V was pared by 0 bases and J by 2 bases, with 8 bases between. The CDR3 loop is CASSLVGPNTEAFF. In DNA, the CDR3 is TGCGCCAGCAGCTTGGTTGGGCCCAACACTGAAGCTTTCTTT.

In DNA form, the CDR3 reads TGTGCCAGCAGTTACGTAGGCAGGTCCACCTACGAGCAGTACTTC. As protein: CASSYVGRSTYEQYF. V usage is TRBV6-5 and J usage is TRBJ2-7; D gene uncertain. Germline CDR1 reads MNHEY; CDR2 reads SVGAGI. Trimming stripped 2 bases from V and 2 bases from J, with 13 bases between. The CDR3 sequence is 15 residues long.

This rearrangement joins TRBV30 to TRBJ2-2; TRBD1 might be the D (6 bases). V lost 4 bases and J 8 bases, leaving 11 bases between the germline ends. The CDR3 runs to 12 residues. Germline V gene data show CDR1 as GTSNPN and CDR2 as SVGIG (reference sequence). Written as DNA, the CDR3 is TGTGCCTGGACACCCAGGGGAGGGGAGCTGTTTTTT. Translating it yields CAWTPRGGELFF.